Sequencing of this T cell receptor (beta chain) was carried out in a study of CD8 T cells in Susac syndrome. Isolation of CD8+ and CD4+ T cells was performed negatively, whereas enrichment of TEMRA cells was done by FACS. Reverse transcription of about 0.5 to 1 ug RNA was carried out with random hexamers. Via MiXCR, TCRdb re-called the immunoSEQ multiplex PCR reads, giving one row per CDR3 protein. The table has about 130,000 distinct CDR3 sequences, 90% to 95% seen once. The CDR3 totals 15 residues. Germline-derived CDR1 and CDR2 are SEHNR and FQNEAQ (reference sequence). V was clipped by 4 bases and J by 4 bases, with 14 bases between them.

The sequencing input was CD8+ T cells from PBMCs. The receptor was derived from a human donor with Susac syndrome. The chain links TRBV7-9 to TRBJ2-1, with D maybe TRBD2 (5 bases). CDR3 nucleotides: TGTGCCAGCAGCTGGGAGCCTACCCTTTACAATGAGCAGTTCTTC. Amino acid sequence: CASSWEPTLYNEQFF.